These T cell receptor beta chains were read from a single sample in a study of T cells after yellow fever vaccination. Using its own MiXCR run on the 5' RACE reads, TCRdb lists one record per CDR3 protein. Altogether over 150,000 distinct CDR3 sequences are present, 5.5% to 7.5% being singletons, with the ten largest covering under 3%. The source material was CD4+ T cells sorted from PBMCs, sampled 4 to 6 days after the first yellow fever vaccination. Every receptor here comes from a man aged 18 to 30 who received the YFV17D yellow fever vaccine. The CDR3 runs from the conserved cysteine through the conserved F or W.

>TRBV7-8
CASSLVGLAGSEQYF
>TRBV2
CASSEAGIYGYTF
>TRBV30
CAWSVFGTGEQYF
>TRBV18
CASSPRDPAFGQPQHF
>TRBV28
CASSFWSTGAIGELFF
>TRBV5-1
CASSFRITSGPEQFF
>TRBV6-1
CASTEGQNYEQYF
>TRBV7-2
CASSQTSGGGYEQYF
>TRBV9
CASSVGEGVLFF
>TRBV3-1
CASSQDPPMAGETQYF
>TRBV11-2
CASSPHWGGGAGYEQFF
>TRBV6-4
CASSGSTGESYTF
>TRBV7-8
CASSLLGTGGPSGELFF
>TRBV3-1
CASCQVGGGYTF
>TRBV7-3
CAVPPRDNEKLFF
>TRBV6-5
CASSPRAESLPQHF
>TRBV5-1
CASKSSGGTNTGELFF
>TRBV24-1
CATSVGAYNEQFF
>TRBV3-1
CASSILETQYF
>TRBV7-2
CASRNGQINTGELFF
>TRBV20-1
CSARVSENTGELFF
>TRBV20-1
CSAWQNRGKQPQHF
>TRBV20-1
CSGQDGFTKNIQYF
>TRBV18
CASSATGPQETQYF
>TRBV4-1
CASSQGGSGGIKETQYF
>TRBV12-3/TRBV12-4
CASSLQRRANQPQHF
>TRBV20-1
CSARLPGQAYEQYF
>TRBV6-5
CASSLKGDQETQYF
>TRBV19
CASSIQGRTDTQYF
>TRBV7-2
CASSPILGWATGELFF
>TRBV5-1
CASSWDGLNTEAFF
>TRBV5-5
CASSVDLSGQPQHF
>TRBV6-1
CASRPMSAGSGNTIYF
>TRBV5-1
CASSHPPGTGGALGYTF
>TRBV7-3
CASSLTTDSEAFF
>TRBV5-1
CASSLGGRGRIETQYF
>TRBV12-3/TRBV12-4
CASSFIAGYKAAEAFF
>TRBV20-1
CSAHTEGGSNQPQHF
>TRBV21-1
CARRGTLNNSPLHF
>TRBV5-6
CASRALGNQRGTKDTQYF